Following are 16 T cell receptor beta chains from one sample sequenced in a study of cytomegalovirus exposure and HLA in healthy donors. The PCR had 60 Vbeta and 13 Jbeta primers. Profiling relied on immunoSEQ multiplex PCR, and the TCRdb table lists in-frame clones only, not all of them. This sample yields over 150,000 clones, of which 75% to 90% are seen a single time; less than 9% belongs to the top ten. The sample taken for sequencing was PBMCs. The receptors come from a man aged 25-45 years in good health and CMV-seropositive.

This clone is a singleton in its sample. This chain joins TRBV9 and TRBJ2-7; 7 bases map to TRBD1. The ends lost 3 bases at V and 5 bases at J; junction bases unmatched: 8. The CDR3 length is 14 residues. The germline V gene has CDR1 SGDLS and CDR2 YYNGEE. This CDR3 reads CASSGRTGSDEQYF. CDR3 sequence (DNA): TGTGCCAGCAGCGGAAGGACAGGTAGCGACGAGCAGTACTTC.

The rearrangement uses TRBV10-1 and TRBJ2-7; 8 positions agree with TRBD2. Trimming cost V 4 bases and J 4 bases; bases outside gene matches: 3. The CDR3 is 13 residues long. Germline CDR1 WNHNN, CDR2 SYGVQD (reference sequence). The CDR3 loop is CASSGAGDYEQYF. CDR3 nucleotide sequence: TGCGCCAGCAGTGGAGCGGGGGATTACGAGCAGTACTTC.

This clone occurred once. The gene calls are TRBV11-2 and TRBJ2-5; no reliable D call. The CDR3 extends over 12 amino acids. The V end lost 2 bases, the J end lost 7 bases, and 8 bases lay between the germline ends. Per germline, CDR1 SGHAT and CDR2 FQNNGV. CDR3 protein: CASSLHTGTQYF. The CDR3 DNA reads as TGTGCCAGCAGCTTACATACCGGGACCCAGTACTTC.

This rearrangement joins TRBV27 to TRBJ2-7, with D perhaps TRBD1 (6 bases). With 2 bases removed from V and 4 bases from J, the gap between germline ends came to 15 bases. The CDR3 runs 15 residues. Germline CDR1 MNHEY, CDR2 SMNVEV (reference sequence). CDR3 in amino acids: CASSLNTGLRYEQYF. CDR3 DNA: TGTGCCAGCAGTTTAAATACAGGGTTAAGATACGAGCAGTACTTC.

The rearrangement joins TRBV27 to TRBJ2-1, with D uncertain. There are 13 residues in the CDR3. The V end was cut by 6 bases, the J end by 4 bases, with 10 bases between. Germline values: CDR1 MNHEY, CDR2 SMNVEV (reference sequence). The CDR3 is CASSVTVYNEQFF. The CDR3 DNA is TGTGCCAGCAGCGTTACAGTTTACAATGAGCAGTTCTTC.

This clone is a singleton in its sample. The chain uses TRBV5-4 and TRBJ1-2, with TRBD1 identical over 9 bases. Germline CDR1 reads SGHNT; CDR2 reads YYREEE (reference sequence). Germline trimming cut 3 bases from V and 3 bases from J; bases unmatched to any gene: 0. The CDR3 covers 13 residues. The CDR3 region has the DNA TGTGCCAGCAGCTGGACAGGGGACTATGGCTACACCTTC. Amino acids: CASSWTGDYGYTF.

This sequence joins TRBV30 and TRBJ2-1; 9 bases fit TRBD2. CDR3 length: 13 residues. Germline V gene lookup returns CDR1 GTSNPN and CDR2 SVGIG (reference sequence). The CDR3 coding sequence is TGTGCTCTAGCGGGACAGCAGTACAATGAGCAGTTCTTC. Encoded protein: CALAGQQYNEQFF.

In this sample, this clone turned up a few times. CDR3 in amino acids: CASSLTGKGKLFF. The CDR3 nucleotides are TGTGCCAGCAGTTTGACAGGGAAGGGAAAACTGTTTTTT. The chain uses TRBV6-5 and TRBJ1-4; 7 nucleotides match TRBD1. Germline CDR1 MNHEY, CDR2 SVGAGI. CDR3 length equals 13 residues. J was trimmed by 10 bases and V by 4 bases; bases with no gene match: 6.

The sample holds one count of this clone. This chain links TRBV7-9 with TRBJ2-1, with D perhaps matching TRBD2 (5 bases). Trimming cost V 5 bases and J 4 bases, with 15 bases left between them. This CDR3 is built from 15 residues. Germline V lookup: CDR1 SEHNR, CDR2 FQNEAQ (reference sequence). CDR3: CASSPNTREYNEQFF. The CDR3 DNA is TGTGCCAGCAGCCCGAACACTAGAGAATACAATGAGCAGTTCTTC. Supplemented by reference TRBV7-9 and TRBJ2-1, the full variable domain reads DTGVSQNPRHKITKRGQNVTFRCDPISEHNRLYWYRQTLGQGPEFLTYFQNEAQLEKSRLLSDRFSAERPKGSFSTLEIQRTEQGDSAMYLCASSPNTREYNEQFFGPGTRLTVL.

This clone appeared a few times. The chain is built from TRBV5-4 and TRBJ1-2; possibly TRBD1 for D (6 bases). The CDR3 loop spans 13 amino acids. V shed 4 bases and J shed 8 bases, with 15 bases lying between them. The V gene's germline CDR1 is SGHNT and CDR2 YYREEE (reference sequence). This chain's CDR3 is CASSLRGGWGYTF. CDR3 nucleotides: TGTGCCAGCAGCCTGAGGGGGGGTTGGGGCTACACCTTC.

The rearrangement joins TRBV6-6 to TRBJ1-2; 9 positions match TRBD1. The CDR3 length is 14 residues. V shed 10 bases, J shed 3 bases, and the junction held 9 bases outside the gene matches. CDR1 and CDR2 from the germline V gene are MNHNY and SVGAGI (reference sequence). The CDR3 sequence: CAITSGDRDYGYTF. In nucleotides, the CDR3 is TGTGCCATCACTTCTGGGGACAGGGACTATGGCTACACCTTC.

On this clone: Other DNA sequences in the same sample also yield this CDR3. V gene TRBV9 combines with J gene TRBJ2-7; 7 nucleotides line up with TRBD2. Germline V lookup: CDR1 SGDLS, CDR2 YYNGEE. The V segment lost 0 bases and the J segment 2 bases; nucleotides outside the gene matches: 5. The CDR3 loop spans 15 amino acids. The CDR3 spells CASSVGTSGAYEQYF. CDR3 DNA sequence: TGTGCCAGCAGCGTAGGAACCAGCGGGGCCTACGAGCAGTACTTC.

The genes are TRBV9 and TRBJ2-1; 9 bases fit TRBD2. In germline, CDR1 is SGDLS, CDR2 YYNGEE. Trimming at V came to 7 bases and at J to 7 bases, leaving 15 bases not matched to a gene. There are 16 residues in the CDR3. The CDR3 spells CASVPKPGLASNEQFF. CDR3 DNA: TGTGCCAGCGTACCTAAGCCGGGACTAGCTTCAAATGAGCAGTTCTTC.

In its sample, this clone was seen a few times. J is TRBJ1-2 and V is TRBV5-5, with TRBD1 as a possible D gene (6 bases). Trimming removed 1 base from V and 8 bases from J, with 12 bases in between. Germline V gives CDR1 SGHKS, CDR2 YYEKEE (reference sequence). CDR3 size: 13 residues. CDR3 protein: CASSLRGAGGYTF. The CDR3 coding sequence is TGTGCCAGCAGCTTGCGGGGGGCCGGCGGCTACACCTTC.

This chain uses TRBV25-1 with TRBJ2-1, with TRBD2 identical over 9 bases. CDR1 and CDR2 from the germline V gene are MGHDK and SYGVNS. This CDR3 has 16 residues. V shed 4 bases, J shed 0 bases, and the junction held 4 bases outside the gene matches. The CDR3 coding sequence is TGTGCCAGCAGTGGGCTAGCGGGGAGCTCCTACAATGAGCAGTTCTTC. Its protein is CASSGLAGSSYNEQFF.

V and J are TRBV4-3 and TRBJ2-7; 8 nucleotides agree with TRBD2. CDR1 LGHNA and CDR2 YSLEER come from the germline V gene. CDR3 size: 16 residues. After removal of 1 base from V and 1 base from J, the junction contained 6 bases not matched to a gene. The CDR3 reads CASSQVVASGSYEQYF. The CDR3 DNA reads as TGCGCCAGCAGCCAAGTTGTGGCTAGCGGGTCCTACGAGCAGTACTTC.